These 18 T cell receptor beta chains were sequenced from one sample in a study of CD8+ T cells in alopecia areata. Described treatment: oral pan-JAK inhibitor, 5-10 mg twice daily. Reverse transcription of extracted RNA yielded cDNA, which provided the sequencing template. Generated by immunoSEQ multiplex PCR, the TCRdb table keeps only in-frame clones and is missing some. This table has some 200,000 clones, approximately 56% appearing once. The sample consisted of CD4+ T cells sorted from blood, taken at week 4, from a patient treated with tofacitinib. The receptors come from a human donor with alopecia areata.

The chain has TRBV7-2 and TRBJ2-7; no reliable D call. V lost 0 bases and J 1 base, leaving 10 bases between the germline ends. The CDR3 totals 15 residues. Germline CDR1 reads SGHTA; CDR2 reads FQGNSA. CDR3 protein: CASSLASAISYEQYF. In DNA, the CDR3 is TGTGCCAGCAGCTTAGCGTCGGCTATTTCCTACGAGCAGTACTTC.

CDR3 in DNA: TGTGCCTGGAGTTCCCTAGGCGACTATGGCTACACCTTC. Its protein is CAWSSLGDYGYTF. J is TRBJ1-2 and V is TRBV30, with no clear D. Trimming removed 2 bases from V and 3 bases from J, with 10 bases in between. CDR3 length: 13 residues. Germline CDR1 is GTSNPN and CDR2 is SVGIG (reference sequence). The variable domain in full, completed from reference TRBV30 and TRBJ1-2, reads SQTIHQWPATLVQPVGSPLSLECTVEGTSNPNLYWYRQAAGRGLQLLFYSVGIGQISSEVPQNLSASRPQDRQFILSSKKLLLSDSGFYLCAWSSLGDYGYTFGSGTRLTVV.

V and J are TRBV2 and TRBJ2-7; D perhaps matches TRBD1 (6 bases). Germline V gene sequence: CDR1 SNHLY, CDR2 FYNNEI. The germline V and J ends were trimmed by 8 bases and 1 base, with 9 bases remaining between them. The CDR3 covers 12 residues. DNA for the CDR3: TGTGCCAGCCGTGGACAGTCCTACGAGCAGTACTTC. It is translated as CASRGQSYEQYF.

The CDR3 reads CATSRGKNRVPPDTQYF. DNA of the CDR3: TGTGCCACCAGCAGAGGAAAAAACAGGGTTCCCCCAGATACGCAGTATTTT. This chain uses TRBV15 with TRBJ2-3, with D maybe TRBD1 (6 bases). The germline V gene has CDR1 LNHNV and CDR2 YYDKDF (reference sequence). Trimming pared 1 base from V and 4 bases from J, leaving 18 bases between. The CDR3 is 17 amino acids.

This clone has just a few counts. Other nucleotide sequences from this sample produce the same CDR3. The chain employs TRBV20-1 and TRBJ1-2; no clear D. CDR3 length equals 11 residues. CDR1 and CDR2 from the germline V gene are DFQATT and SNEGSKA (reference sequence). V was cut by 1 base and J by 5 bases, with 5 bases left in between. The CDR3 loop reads CSARVGYGYTF. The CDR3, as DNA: TGCAGTGCTAGAGTGGGGTATGGCTACACCTTC.

The CDR3 DNA is TGCAGCGTCCGACAGGGGTACAATGAGCAGTTCTTC. Amino acids: CSVRQGYNEQFF. The chain uses TRBV29-1 and TRBJ2-1; 8 bases match TRBD1. J was trimmed by 4 bases and V by 6 bases; bases with no gene match: 2. The germline gives CDR1 SQVTM, CDR2 ANQGSEA. The CDR3 runs to 12 residues.

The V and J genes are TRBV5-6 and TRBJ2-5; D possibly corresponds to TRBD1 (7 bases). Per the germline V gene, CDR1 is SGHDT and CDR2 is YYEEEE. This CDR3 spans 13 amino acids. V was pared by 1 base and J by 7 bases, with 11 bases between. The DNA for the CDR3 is TGTGCCAGCAGCTTGTACCAGGGGGGGACCCAGTACTTC. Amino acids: CASSLYQGGTQYF. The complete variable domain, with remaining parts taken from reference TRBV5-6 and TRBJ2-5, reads DAGVTQSPTHLIKTRGQQVTLRCSPKSGHDTVSWYQQALGQGPQFIFQYYEEEERQRGNFPDRFSGHQFPNYSSELNVNALLLGDSALYLCASSLYQGGTQYFGPGTRLLVL.

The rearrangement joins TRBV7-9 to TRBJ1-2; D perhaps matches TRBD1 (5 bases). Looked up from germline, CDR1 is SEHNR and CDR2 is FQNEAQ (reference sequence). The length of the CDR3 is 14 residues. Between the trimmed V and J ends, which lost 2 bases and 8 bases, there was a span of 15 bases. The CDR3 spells CASSLSPGGRGYTF. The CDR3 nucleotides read TGTGCCAGCAGCTTATCACCCGGGGGTAGAGGCTACACCTTC.

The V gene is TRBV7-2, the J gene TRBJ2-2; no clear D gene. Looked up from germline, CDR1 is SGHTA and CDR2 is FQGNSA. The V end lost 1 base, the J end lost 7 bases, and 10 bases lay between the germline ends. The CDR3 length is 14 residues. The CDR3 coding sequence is TGTGCCAGCAGCTTAGTCCGGGTTGACGGGGAGCTGTTTTTT. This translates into CASSLVRVDGELFF. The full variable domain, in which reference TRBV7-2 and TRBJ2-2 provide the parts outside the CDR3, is GAGVSQSPSNKVTEKGKDVELRCDPISGHTALYWYRQSLGQGLEFLIYFQGNSAPDKSGLPSDRFSAERTGGSVSTLTIQRTQQEDSAVYLCASSLVRVDGELFFGEGSRLTVL.

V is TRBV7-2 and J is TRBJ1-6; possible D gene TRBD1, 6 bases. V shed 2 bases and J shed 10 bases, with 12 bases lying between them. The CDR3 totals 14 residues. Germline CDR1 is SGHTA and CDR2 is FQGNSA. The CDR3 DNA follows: TGTGCCAGCAGCTTAAAAACAGGGTCATCACCCCTCCACTTT. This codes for CASSLKTGSSPLHF. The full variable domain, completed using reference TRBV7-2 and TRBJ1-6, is GAGVSQSPSNKVTEKGKDVELRCDPISGHTALYWYRQSLGQGLEFLIYFQGNSAPDKSGLPSDRFSAERTGGSVSTLTIQRTQQEDSAVYLCASSLKTGSSPLHFGNGTRLTVT.

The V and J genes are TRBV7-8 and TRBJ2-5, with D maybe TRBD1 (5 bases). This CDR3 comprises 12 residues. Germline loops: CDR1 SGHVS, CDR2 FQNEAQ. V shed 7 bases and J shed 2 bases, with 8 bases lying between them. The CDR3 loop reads CASTRQQETQYF. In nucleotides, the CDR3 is TGTGCCAGCACCAGACAGCAAGAGACCCAGTACTTC.

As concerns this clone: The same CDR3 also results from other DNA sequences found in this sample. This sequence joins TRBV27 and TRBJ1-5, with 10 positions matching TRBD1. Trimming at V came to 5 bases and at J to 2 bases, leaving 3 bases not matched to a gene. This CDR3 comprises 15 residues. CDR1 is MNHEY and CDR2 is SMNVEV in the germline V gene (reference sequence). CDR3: CASSGGTGGNQPQHF. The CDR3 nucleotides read TGTGCCAGCAGTGGCGGGACAGGGGGCAATCAGCCCCAGCATTTT.

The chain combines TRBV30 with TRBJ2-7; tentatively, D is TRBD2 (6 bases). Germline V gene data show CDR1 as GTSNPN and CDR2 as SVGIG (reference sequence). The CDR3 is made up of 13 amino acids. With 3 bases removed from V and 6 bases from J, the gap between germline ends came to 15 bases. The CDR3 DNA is TGTGCCTGGAGCTTCAGGGTGGGGGGCGAGCAGTACTTC. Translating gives CAWSFRVGGEQYF. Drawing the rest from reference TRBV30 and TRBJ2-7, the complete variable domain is SQTIHQWPATLVQPVGSPLSLECTVEGTSNPNLYWYRQAAGRGLQLLFYSVGIGQISSEVPQNLSASRPQDRQFILSSKKLLLSDSGFYLCAWSFRVGGEQYFGPGTRLTVT.

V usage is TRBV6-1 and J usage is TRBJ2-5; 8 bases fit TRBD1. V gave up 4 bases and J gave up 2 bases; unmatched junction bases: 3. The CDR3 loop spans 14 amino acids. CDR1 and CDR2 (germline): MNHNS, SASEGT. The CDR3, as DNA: TGTGCCAGCAGTGGACAGGGGTTACAAGAGACCCAGTACTTC. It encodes CASSGQGLQETQYF.

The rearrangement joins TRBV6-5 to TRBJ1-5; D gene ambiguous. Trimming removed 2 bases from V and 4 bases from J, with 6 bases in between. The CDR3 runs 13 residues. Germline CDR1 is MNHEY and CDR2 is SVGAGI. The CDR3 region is CASSYLGNQPQHF. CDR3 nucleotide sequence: TGTGCCAGCAGTTACCTGGGGAATCAGCCCCAGCATTTT.

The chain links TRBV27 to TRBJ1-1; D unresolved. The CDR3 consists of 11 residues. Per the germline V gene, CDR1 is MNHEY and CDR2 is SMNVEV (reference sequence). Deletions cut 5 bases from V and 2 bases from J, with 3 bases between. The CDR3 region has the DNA TGTGCCAGCAGTCACAACACTGAAGCTTTCTTT. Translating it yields CASSHNTEAFF.

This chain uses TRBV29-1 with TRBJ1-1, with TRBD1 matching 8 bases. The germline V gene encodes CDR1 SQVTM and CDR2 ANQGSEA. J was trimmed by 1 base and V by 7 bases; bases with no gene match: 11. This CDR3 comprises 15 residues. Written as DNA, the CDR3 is TGCAGCGGTGCATGGACAGGGTCACCGAACACTGAAGCTTTCTTT. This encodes CSGAWTGSPNTEAFF.

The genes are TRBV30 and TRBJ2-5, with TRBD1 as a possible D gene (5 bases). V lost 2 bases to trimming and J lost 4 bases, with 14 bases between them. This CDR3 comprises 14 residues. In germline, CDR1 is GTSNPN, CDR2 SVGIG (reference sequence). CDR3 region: CAWSKGSFAETQYF. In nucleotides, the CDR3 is TGTGCCTGGAGTAAGGGGTCCTTCGCAGAGACCCAGTACTTC. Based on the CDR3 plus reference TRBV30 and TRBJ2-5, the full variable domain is SQTIHQWPATLVQPVGSPLSLECTVEGTSNPNLYWYRQAAGRGLQLLFYSVGIGQISSEVPQNLSASRPQDRQFILSSKKLLLSDSGFYLCAWSKGSFAETQYFGPGTRLLVL.